This T cell receptor (beta chain) came from a study of CD8 T cells in Susac syndrome. It was with random hexamers that about 0.45 to 1 ug RNA was reverse transcribed. It was immunoSEQ multiplex PCR that amplified TCR beta CDR3 across 54 Vbeta and 13 Jbeta. TCRdb itself ran the immunoSEQ multiplex PCR reads through MiXCR, one entry per CDR3 protein. This sample has approximately 150,000 distinct CDR3 sequences, with 90% to 96% found just once. The sample comprised CD4+ T cells from PBMCs. The TCR was taken from a human donor with Susac syndrome.

CDR3 sequence reads: CASSIGRAGANVLTF. DNA for the CDR3: TGTGCCAGCAGTATTGGCAGGGCTGGGGCCAACGTCCTGACTTTC. The chain joins TRBV28 to TRBJ2-6; D might be TRBD1 (5 bases). There are 15 residues in the CDR3. With 5 bases removed from V and 2 bases from J, the gap between germline ends came to 10 bases. Germline CDR1 is MDHEN and CDR2 is SYDVKM.